This TCR beta chain was observed in a study of cytomegalovirus exposure and HLA in healthy donors. Study findings and constraints: In an earlier analysis, about 87% or about 30%: the productive usage of most TCR beta V segments. According to a later analysis, most TCR beta chains associated with CMV appeared HLA-restricted. High specificity and sensitivity for cytomegalovirus status were reported for the classifier.

The CDR3 runs 15 residues. CDR1 is SGHRS, CDR2 YFSETQ, per germline. The V end lost 2 bases, the J end lost 0 bases, and 9 bases lay between the germline ends. PCR was performed using 60 Vbeta and 13 Jbeta primers. Sequencing was performed with immunoSEQ multiplex PCR; in TCRdb, only in-frame clones are kept and a portion is missing. The table lists 150,000 to 200,000 clones, 77% of them singletons. At the time of sampling, donors were nominally healthy, though unrecorded immune exposures were likely. Remarks on this clone: Its antigen is not known.

The clonotype originates from a woman aged 25-40 years in good health and CMV-seronegative. Material for sequencing was PBMCs. V gene TRBV5-1 combines with J gene TRBJ1-3, with D unclear. CDR3 sequence reads: CASSFGSNSGNTIYF. The CDR3 DNA sequence: TGCGCCAGCAGCTTCGGGTCCAACTCTGGAAACACCATATATTTT. The variable domain in full, with the rest retrieved from reference TRBV5-1 and TRBJ1-3, is KAGVTQTPRYLIKTRGQQVTLSCSPISGHRSVSWYQQTPGQGLQFLFEYFSETQRNKGNFPGRFSGRQFSNSRSEMNVSTLELGDSALYLCASSFGSNSGNTIYFGEGSWLTVV.